The 5 T cell receptor beta chains reported below all come from one sample, sequenced in a study of blood T cell repertoires in COVID-19. Data came from immunoSEQ multiplex PCR; TCRdb stores just in-frame clones and leaves some out. The sample has roughly 97,000 clones, 84% seen once; the top ten hold roughly 29%. What was sequenced was peripheral blood. These TCRs come from a man in his sixties with acute or convalescent COVID-19.

The chain joins TRBV11-2 to TRBJ2-7; D remains ambiguous. Per the germline V gene, CDR1 is SGHAT and CDR2 is FQNNGV. This CDR3 is built from 14 residues. Trimming cost V 4 bases and J 0 bases, with 10 bases left between them. The CDR3 DNA reads TGTGCCAGCAGCTCTATCCGCGGCTCCTACGAGCAGTACTTC. It codes for CASSSIRGSYEQYF.

The chain has TRBV7-9 and TRBJ2-2, with TRBD2 matching over 8 bases. The trim removed 9 bases at V and 6 bases at J, leaving 12 bases unmatched. CDR1 is SEHNR, CDR2 FQNEAQ, per germline (reference sequence). CDR3 size: 15 residues. This CDR3 is CASVSKREIAGELFF. DNA for the CDR3: TGTGCCAGTGTTAGTAAGCGGGAGATAGCCGGGGAGCTGTTTTTT.

The rearrangement joins TRBV6-1 to TRBJ1-2; D gene uncertain. The CDR3 is 14 residues long. CDR1 and CDR2 from the germline V gene are MNHNS and SASEGT. The ends were cut back, 2 bases at V and 6 bases at J, with 13 bases in the middle. The CDR3 nucleotides read TGTGCCAGCAGTGAATCGTACCTCGGGAATGGCTACACCTTC. It translates to CASSESYLGNGYTF.

This clone came up many times. The V gene is TRBV19, the J gene TRBJ2-2; 8 nucleotides agree with TRBD2. Germline-derived CDR1 and CDR2 are LNHDA and SQIVND (reference sequence). The CDR3 is 13 amino acids. V was pared by 5 bases and J by 11 bases, with 7 bases of the junction left unmatched. The CDR3 region is CASSVGGTSELFF. In DNA form, the CDR3 reads TGTGCCAGTAGTGTTGGGGGGACTAGTGAGCTGTTTTTT.

This chain uses TRBV18 with TRBJ2-7; 7 positions match TRBD2. CDR3 length: 13 residues. Trimming removed 4 bases from V and 10 bases from J; junction bases left unmatched: 10. The germline CDR1 and CDR2 sequences are KGHSH and LQKENI. For the CDR3, the DNA is TGTGCCAGCTCACGTCAGCGGGATGAAGGACAGTACGTC. Amino acids: CASSRQRDEGQYV.